Following are 27 T cell receptor beta chains from one sample sequenced in a study of T cell repertoires in cytomegalovirus infection. TCRdb fed the reads into MiXCR, producing one record per CDR3 protein. The sample has about 400,000 distinct CDR3 sequences, about 34% seen once. Their antigens remain unidentified. This sample comprised cultured PBMCs, obtained from culture after CMV antigen stimulation. The receptors here all came from a human donor in good health (CMV status not recorded). Some clones in this sample may be carry-over from other donors' samples.

The table lists this clonotype with a few counts. In nucleotides, the CDR3 is TGCGCCAGCAGATACAAGAGTGGGGCAGGGGCCAACGTCCTGACTTTC. Translated: CASRYKSGAGANVLTF. The chain links TRBV4-1 to TRBJ2-6, with D tentatively TRBD1 (5 bases). Germline loops: CDR1 MGHRA, CDR2 YSYEKL. V was trimmed by 6 bases and J by 4 bases, leaving 16 bases between them. The CDR3 has 16 amino acids.

This sequence joins TRBV7-9 and TRBJ2-3; D gene unclear. The CDR3 consists of 17 residues. The ends were cut back, 1 base at V and 0 bases at J, with 14 bases in the middle. CDR1 is SEHNR and CDR2 is FQNEAQ in the germline V gene (reference sequence). CDR3 amino acids: CASSLVMGSASTDTQYF. CDR3 DNA sequence: TGTGCCAGCAGCTTAGTGATGGGCAGCGCTAGCACAGATACGCAGTATTTT.

This chain uses TRBV11-2 with TRBJ2-5; D is undetermined. Trimming took off 5 bases at V and 7 bases at J, with 29 bases between the two ends. This CDR3 region has 18 residues. Germline assignment: CDR1 SGHAT and CDR2 FQNNGV. The CDR3 DNA is TGTGCCAGCAGCCCTCTGGCCATAAAACAACCCGCTCGCGGGACCCAGTACTTC. Translating it yields CASSPLAIKQPARGTQYF.

This clonotype was counted between two and nine times. In DNA form, the CDR3 reads TGTGCCAGCAGTCGTGGACTAGCCACCGGGGAGCTGTTTTTT. Residues: CASSRGLATGELFF. V is TRBV12-3 or TRBV12-4 and J is TRBJ2-2; 8 bases fit TRBD2. Trimming cost V 5 bases and J 4 bases; bases outside gene matches: 3. The CDR3 covers 14 residues.

This chain links TRBV6-1 with TRBJ2-7, with TRBD2 matching 7 bases. Germline V CDR1 and CDR2: MNHNS, SASEGT. The CDR3 length is 12 residues. J was trimmed by 4 bases and V by 4 bases; bases with no gene match: 1. CDR3 region: CASSGGLYEQYF. Here the CDR3 DNA reads TGTGCCAGCAGTGGGGGACTATACGAGCAGTACTTC.

The chain joins TRBV5-4 to TRBJ2-2; 7 bases are a match to TRBD2. Per the germline V gene, CDR1 is SGHNT and CDR2 is YYREEE (reference sequence). CDR3 length: 15 residues. Losses at the gene ends were 3 bases for V and 3 bases for J; bases not matched to a gene: 5. CDR3 in DNA: TGTGCCAGCAGCTACCGGGACTACCACACCGGGGAGCTGTTTTTT. This codes for CASSYRDYHTGELFF.

A word on this clonotype: No conserved phenylalanine or tryptophan ends this CDR3, so it is likely a read error. The chain couples TRBV7-3 to TRBJ1-1, with 9 bases fitting TRBD1. Trimming at V came to 5 bases and at J to 3 bases, leaving 10 bases not matched to a gene. CDR1 is SGHTA and CDR2 is FQGTGA in the germline V gene. This CDR3 has 16 amino acids. The CDR3 nucleotides are TGTGCCAGCAGCCGGACAGGGGCGGCGGGGGACACTGAAGCTTTCTCT. Translating gives CASSRTGAAGDTEAFS.

The chain employs TRBV25-1 and TRBJ2-3; 10 bases are shared with TRBD2. V dropped 1 base and J dropped 2; count of bases not matched to a gene: 6. There are 17 residues in the CDR3. The germline V gene encodes CDR1 MGHDK and CDR2 SYGVNS. CDR3 sequence: CASSESRLAGDTDTQYF. The CDR3 bases are TGTGCCAGCAGTGAATCCCGTCTAGCGGGAGACACAGATACGCAGTATTTT.

The rearrangement uses TRBV27 and TRBJ2-3; 7 bases are shared with TRBD2. V dropped 3 bases and J dropped 3; count of bases not matched to a gene: 9. CDR3 size: 16 residues. Per germline, CDR1 MNHEY and CDR2 SMNVEV (reference sequence). The CDR3 is CASSFRWFGGTDTQYF. DNA for the CDR3: TGTGCCAGCAGTTTTCGTTGGTTCGGGGGGACAGATACGCAGTATTTT.

V usage is TRBV7-2 and J usage is TRBJ2-7; a possible D gene is TRBD2 (5 bases). Germline V gene lookup returns CDR1 SGHTA and CDR2 FQGNSA. The CDR3 spans 14 residues. V lost 5 bases to trimming and J lost 2 bases, with 13 bases between them. The DNA for the CDR3 is TGTGCCAGCAGCCGCGGTGGAGGTACCTACGAGCAGTACGTC. Protein sequence: CASSRGGGTYEQYV.

This rearrangement joins TRBV28 to TRBJ2-3, with D possibly being TRBD1 (5 bases). Germline-derived CDR1 and CDR2 are MDHEN and SYDVKM. The CDR3 is 16 amino acids. V was cut by 3 bases and J by 10 bases, with 23 bases left in between. The CDR3 sequence is CASSFRAGTARSAQYF. The CDR3 DNA reads TGTGCCAGCAGTTTCAGGGCCGGCACCGCCCGAAGTGCGCAGTATTTT.

Only a few counts were recorded for this clonotype. V and J are TRBV7-8 and TRBJ1-4, with D perhaps matching TRBD1 (6 bases). CDR1 and CDR2 (germline): SGHVS, FQNEAQ. V was trimmed by 1 base and J by 2 bases, leaving 8 bases between them. The CDR3 covers 15 residues. CDR3 sequence (DNA): TGTGCCAGCAGCTTAGGGGGGCTGACTAATGAAAAACTGTTTTTT. Amino acids: CASSLGGLTNEKLFF.

A few counts support this clonotype. V gene TRBV20-1 combines with J gene TRBJ2-1; the match to TRBD2 covers 10 bases. J lost 7 bases, V lost 7 bases, and 4 bases had no gene match. Germline CDR1 is DFQATT and CDR2 is SNEGSKA (reference sequence). This CDR3 region has 12 residues. The CDR3: CSVGLATNEQFF. CDR3 nucleotides: TGCAGTGTGGGACTAGCGACGAATGAGCAGTTCTTC.

Only a few counts were recorded for this clonotype. The V call is TRBV4-1, the J call TRBJ1-1; 9 nucleotides agree with TRBD1. Trimming at V came to 8 bases and at J to 1 base, leaving 2 bases not matched to a gene. Germline V gene lookup returns CDR1 MGHRA and CDR2 YSYEKL. The CDR3 runs to 13 residues. CDR3 amino acids: CASGTGPNTEAFF. CDR3 sequence (DNA): TGCGCCAGCGGGACAGGGCCGAACACTGAAGCTTTCTTT.

The chain's CDR3 is CASSFKSGRAEQYF. In nucleotides, the CDR3 is TGTGCCAGCAGTTTTAAGAGCGGGAGGGCCGAGCAGTACTTC. The chain links TRBV12-3 or TRBV12-4 to TRBJ2-7; the match to TRBD2 covers 10 bases. The CDR3 is 14 amino acids. Trimming removed 3 bases from V and 6 bases from J; junction bases left unmatched: 5.

This clonotype was detected a few times. This chain links TRBV5-1 with TRBJ2-7, with D possibly being TRBD2 (5 bases). Per the germline V gene, CDR1 is SGHRS and CDR2 is YFSETQ. This CDR3 region has 13 residues. V dropped 4 bases and J dropped 2 bases, with 10 bases sitting between them. CDR3 in amino acids: CASSPDSTYEQYF. The DNA of the CDR3 is TGCGCCAGCAGCCCGGACTCGACCTACGAGCAGTACTTC.

This chain joins TRBV6-2 or TRBV6-3 and TRBJ2-1; D tentatively fits TRBD1 or TRBD2 (5 bases each). V was pared by 2 bases and J by 5 bases, with 25 bases between. The CDR3 totals 19 residues. Per the germline V gene, CDR1 is MNHEY and CDR2 is SVGEGT. CDR3 sequence: CASSYPRAGSPPADNEQFF. The DNA for the CDR3 is TGTGCCAGCAGTTACCCAAGGGCAGGGAGTCCCCCCGCCGACAATGAGCAGTTCTTC.

This clonotype was picked up a small number of times. The V and J genes are TRBV12-3 or TRBV12-4 and TRBJ2-1; D uncertain. V lost 2 bases, J lost 3 bases, and 5 bases lay in between. CDR3 length: 13 amino acids. The CDR3 spells CASSLHLYNEQFF. The CDR3 DNA reads as TGTGCCAGCAGTTTACACCTCTACAATGAGCAGTTCTTC.

This sequence joins TRBV7-9 and TRBJ1-2; unclear D gene. The CDR3 runs 17 residues. CDR1 is SEHNR, CDR2 FQNEAQ, per germline (reference sequence). V was pared by 4 bases and J by 4 bases, with 22 bases between. The CDR3 region has the DNA TGTGCCAGCAGCTCCTCTGACGCCCTGGCGCGATCCTATGGCTACACCTTC. It translates to CASSSSDALARSYGYTF.

The CDR3 DNA is TGCGCCAGCAGCCAAGGTACAGGGAACTATGGCTACACCTTC. Protein: CASSQGTGNYGYTF. V gene TRBV4-1 combines with J gene TRBJ1-2; D is possibly TRBD1 (6 bases). The V end lost 1 base, the J end lost 2 bases, and 8 bases lay between the germline ends. CDR1 and CDR2 (germline): MGHRA, YSYEKL. There are 14 residues in the CDR3.

This CDR3 is CASSPTTGSTDTQYF. For the CDR3, the DNA is TGCGCCAGCAGTCCAACGACTGGCAGCACAGATACGCAGTATTTT. This chain links TRBV4-1 with TRBJ2-3; D ambiguous. Trimming removed 6 bases from V and 0 bases from J, with 13 bases in between. In germline, CDR1 is MGHRA, CDR2 YSYEKL. This CDR3 region has 15 residues.

CDR3 in amino acids: CSARRDGSGSNQPQHF. CDR3 coding DNA: TGCAGTGCGCGTAGGGACGGCTCTGGCAGCAATCAGCCCCAGCATTTT. The chain couples TRBV20-1 to TRBJ1-5, with D tentatively TRBD1 (5 bases). Germline CDR1 and CDR2: DFQATT and SNEGSKA (reference sequence). V was pared by 6 bases and J by 1 base, with 19 bases between. The CDR3 loop spans 16 amino acids.

This clonotype has just a few counts. V is TRBV6-2 or TRBV6-3 and J is TRBJ1-1; possible D gene TRBD1, 6 bases. Germline V lookup: CDR1 MNHEY, CDR2 SVGEGT. V lost 7 bases and J lost 2, with 14 bases in between. This CDR3 is 14 amino acids long. The CDR3, as DNA: TGTGCCAGCATTCAAGGACAGAGAAACACTGAAGCTTTCTTT. Its translation: CASIQGQRNTEAFF.

The chain couples TRBV19 to TRBJ2-3, with TRBD2 matching 7 bases. Germline CDR1 reads LNHDA; CDR2 reads SQIVND (reference sequence). The J segment lost 4 bases and the V segment lost 5 bases, leaving 12 bases of the junction unmatched. The CDR3 totals 16 residues. The DNA of the CDR3 is TGTGCCAGTAGTCCCATCCGGGAGGCCCCCCCAGATACGCAGTATTTT. Amino acids: CASSPIREAPPDTQYF. The full variable domain, its missing parts supplied by reference TRBV19 and TRBJ2-3, is DGGITQSPKYLFRKEGQNVTLSCEQNLNHDAMYWYRQDPGQGLRLIYYSQIVNDFQKGDIAEGYSVSREKKESFPLTVTSAQKNPTAFYLCASSPIREAPPDTQYFGPGTRLTVL.

This chain uses TRBV4-1 with TRBJ1-5, with TRBD1 as a possible D gene (5 bases). Germline CDR1 and CDR2: MGHRA and YSYEKL. Trimming left V 0 bases short and J 0 bases short, with 12 bases between. CDR3 size: 17 residues. The CDR3 here is CASSQEGWGVSNQPQHF. The DNA for the CDR3 is TGCGCCAGCAGCCAAGAAGGGTGGGGCGTTAGCAATCAGCCCCAGCATTTT.

This clonotype showed up just a few times. The chain uses TRBV9 and TRBJ2-1; 8 nucleotides line up with TRBD1. Losses at the gene ends were 5 bases for V and 0 bases for J; bases not matched to a gene: 4. Germline V gives CDR1 SGDLS, CDR2 YYNGEE. The CDR3 length is 15 residues. The CDR3 spells CASSPGQGSYNEQFF. The CDR3 nucleotides are TGTGCCAGCAGTCCCGGACAGGGCTCCTACAATGAGCAGTTCTTC.

This clonotype was seen only a few times. The rearrangement uses TRBV4-3 and TRBJ1-2, with D perhaps matching TRBD1 (6 bases). This CDR3 is 15 amino acids long. Germline V gene lookup returns CDR1 LGHNA and CDR2 YSLEER. Trimming cost V 4 bases and J 6 bases, with 18 bases left between them. CDR3 in amino acids: CASSPIRGEVDGYTF. As DNA, the CDR3 is TGCGCCAGCAGCCCGATCAGGGGTGAGGTGGATGGCTACACCTTC.